Below are 18 T cell receptor beta chains sequenced from a single sample in a study of blood T cells in healthy people across ages. Then a second PCR, running about 7 to 11 cycles, was carried out with a sample-barcoded 5' primer and a J-beta primer mix. TCRdb called the 5' RACE reads again in MiXCR, with one record for every CDR3 protein. The sample includes about 1.6 million distinct CDR3 sequences, about 31% of them seen just once. Sequenced sample: blood. These receptors all stem from a woman aged 25 to 39 in good health.

This clonotype was picked up a small number of times. The rearrangement joins TRBV9 to TRBJ2-1; 9 nucleotides line up with TRBD2. CDR1 is SGDLS and CDR2 is YYNGEE in the germline V gene. V gave up 4 bases and J gave up 8 bases; unmatched junction bases: 10. The length of the CDR3 is 15 residues. The CDR3 protein is CASSTGTSLVDEQFF. DNA of the CDR3: TGTGCCAGCAGCACCGGGACTAGCCTCGTAGATGAGCAGTTCTTC.

V gene TRBV5-1 combines with J gene TRBJ1-2; D might be TRBD1 (5 bases). Deletions cut 3 bases from V and 1 base from J, with 31 bases between. The CDR3 is 21 residues long. In germline, CDR1 is SGHRS, CDR2 YFSETQ. The CDR3, as DNA: TGCGCCAGCAGCTCCCTCCGGGACTCCCGCCTGGGTTTGGGATTTAACTATGGCTACACCTTC. Residues: CASSSLRDSRLGLGFNYGYTF.

The chain combines TRBV21-1 with TRBJ1-4. TRBV21-1 constitutes a pseudogene. The CDR3 contains 16 residues. The CDR3 protein is CASSNRTHGSHEKLFF. As DNA, the CDR3 is TGTGCCAGCAGCAACCGCACTCATGGAAGTCATGAAAAACTGTTTTTT.

This clonotype was counted at least ten times. The genes are TRBV5-6 and TRBJ2-7; possibly TRBD1 for D (6 bases). Germline V gives CDR1 SGHDT, CDR2 YYEEEE. Trimming removed 2 bases at V and 6 bases at J, with 9 bases between. The CDR3 loop spans 12 amino acids. The CDR3 nucleotides are TGTGCCAGCAGCTTCATCAGGGGCGAGCAGTACTTC. It specifies CASSFIRGEQYF.

The chain recombines TRBV3-1 with TRBJ1-4; the match to TRBD1 covers 10 bases. Germline V gives CDR1 LGHDT, CDR2 YNNKEL (reference sequence). J was trimmed by 5 bases and V by 5 bases; bases with no gene match: 5. This CDR3 is 15 amino acids long. This CDR3 reads CASSMRTGGNEKLFF. Here the CDR3 DNA reads TGTGCCAGCAGCATGCGGACAGGGGGAAATGAAAAACTGTTTTTT. The variable domain in full, completed from reference TRBV3-1 and TRBJ1-4, reads DTAVSQTPKYLVTQMGNDKSIKCEQNLGHDTMYWYKQDSKKFLKIMFSYNNKELIINETVPNRFSPKSPDKAHLNLHINSLELGDSAVYFCASSMRTGGNEKLFFGSGTQLSVL.

The chain uses TRBV24-1 and TRBJ2-5, with a tentative D call TRBD1 (6 bases). The CDR3 sequence is 13 residues long. V lost 5 bases and J 3 bases, leaving 9 bases between the germline ends. Germline CDR1 is KGHDR and CDR2 is SFDVKD. CDR3 protein: CATSVGAEETQYF. The CDR3 DNA reads TGTGCCACCAGTGTGGGGGCTGAAGAGACCCAGTACTTC.

The chain uses TRBV20-1 and TRBJ1-5; no clear D. Per the germline V gene, CDR1 is DFQATT and CDR2 is SNEGSKA (reference sequence). Trimming pared 3 bases from V and 4 bases from J, leaving 13 bases between. This CDR3 is 14 amino acids long. Written as DNA, the CDR3 is TGCAGTGCTAGGACCGGAAGTAGTAATCAGCCCCAGCATTTT. Translated: CSARTGSSNQPQHF.

Remarks on this clonotype: The junction departs from germline at one end; a sequencing error may be responsible. The rearrangement uses TRBV7-9 and TRBJ2-5; tentative D call: TRBD1 (6 bases). Germline V gene data show CDR1 as SEHNR and CDR2 as FQNEAQ (reference sequence). The CDR3 is 16 residues long. This chain's CDR3 is CAGSKYKGQIVGEQYF. In nucleotides, the CDR3 is TGTGCCGGCAGCAAATATAAAGGACAGATAGTAGGGGAGCAGTACTTC.

The chain joins TRBV7-2 to TRBJ2-5; TRBD2 might be the D (5 bases). From germline, CDR1 is SGHTA and CDR2 FQGNSA. This CDR3 is 15 amino acids long. The germline V and J ends were trimmed by 5 bases and 4 bases, with 17 bases remaining between them. As DNA, the CDR3 is TGTGCCAGCAGCCCGGGATCTTTGCGATCAGAGACCCAGTACTTC. Protein sequence: CASSPGSLRSETQYF.

This rearrangement joins TRBV7-8 to TRBJ2-5, with 10 bases aligning to TRBD1. J was trimmed by 3 bases and V by 6 bases; bases with no gene match: 10. CDR1 SGHVS and CDR2 FQNEAQ come from the germline V gene. The CDR3 length is 16 residues. The chain's CDR3 is CASRPVGQGQEETQYF. The CDR3 coding sequence is TGTGCCAGCAGACCTGTGGGACAGGGGCAGGAAGAGACCCAGTACTTC.

V usage is TRBV2 and J usage is TRBJ2-6; D not resolved. This CDR3 is built from 11 residues. With 6 bases removed from V and 8 bases from J, the gap between germline ends came to 5 bases. Germline CDR1 and CDR2: SNHLY and FYNNEI. CDR3 DNA sequence: TGTGCCAGCAGGGACCCCAACGTCCTGACTTTC. It yields the protein CASRDPNVLTF.

This clonotype was seen a handful of times. The chain carries TRBV18 and TRBJ1-6; tentatively, D is TRBD1 (5 bases). Germline V lookup: CDR1 KGHSH, CDR2 LQKENI. The CDR3 covers 15 residues. Deletions cut 3 bases from V and 5 bases from J, with 11 bases between. The CDR3 bases are TGTGCCAGCTCACCGGCGCAGGGTAATAATTCACCCCTCCACTTT. Its translation is CASSPAQGNNSPLHF.

CDR3 region: CSARSSGSKSEQYF. CDR3 nucleotides: TGCAGTGCTAGGTCCAGCGGGAGTAAGAGCGAGCAGTACTTC. The J gene is TRBJ2-7, the V gene TRBV20-1; 8 nucleotides match TRBD2. Germline CDR1 and CDR2: DFQATT and SNEGSKA (reference sequence). This CDR3 has 14 amino acids. V was pared by 3 bases and J by 6 bases, with 10 bases of the junction left unmatched.

V gene TRBV19 combines with J gene TRBJ2-7, with TRBD1 identical over 9 bases. The germline V gene encodes CDR1 LNHDA and CDR2 SQIVND (reference sequence). Trimming cost V 6 bases and J 2 bases; bases outside gene matches: 8. The CDR3 contains 15 residues. The CDR3 here is CASSRAGQGTYEQYF. CDR3 bases: TGTGCCAGTAGCCGCGCGGGACAGGGAACCTACGAGCAGTACTTC. Full variable domain (outside the CDR3, taken from reference TRBV19 and TRBJ2-7): DGGITQSPKYLFRKEGQNVTLSCEQNLNHDAMYWYRQDPGQGLRLIYYSQIVNDFQKGDIAEGYSVSREKKESFPLTVTSAQKNPTAFYLCASSRAGQGTYEQYFGPGTRLTVT.

The rearrangement links TRBV28 to TRBJ1-1; D is undetermined. This CDR3 has 11 amino acids. V was trimmed by 7 bases and J by 7 bases, leaving 10 bases between them. Germline CDR1 is MDHEN and CDR2 is SYDVKM. The chain's CDR3 is CASTMASEAFF. CDR3 nucleotide sequence: TGTGCCAGCACTATGGCCAGTGAAGCTTTCTTT.

This clonotype turned up a few times. This rearrangement joins TRBV28 to TRBJ2-3; 12 bases fit TRBD2. The CDR3 runs 18 residues. Trimming took 5 bases from V and 0 from J; bases not matched to a gene: 9. Germline lookup yields CDR1 MDHEN and CDR2 SYDVKM. CDR3 sequence (DNA): TGTGCCAGCAGTACTTGGACTAGCGGGGAGGGTAGCACAGATACGCAGTATTTT. The encoded protein is CASSTWTSGEGSTDTQYF. Looking up the rest from reference TRBV28 and TRBJ2-3 gives the full variable domain: DVKVTQSSRYLVKRTGEKVFLECVQDMDHENMFWYRQDPGLGLRLIYFSYDVKMKEKGDIPEGYSVSREKKERFSLILESASTNQTSMYLCASSTWTSGEGSTDTQYFGPGTRLTVL.

The rearrangement uses TRBV7-6 and TRBJ2-5; 12 positions agree with TRBD2. The length of the CDR3 is 17 residues. Losses at the gene ends were 2 bases for V and 1 base for J; bases not matched to a gene: 5. CDR1 is SGHVS and CDR2 is FNYEAQ in the germline V gene. The CDR3 loop is CASSLTSSGGAQETQYF. CDR3 sequence (DNA): TGTGCCAGCAGCTTAACGTCTAGCGGGGGGGCCCAAGAGACCCAGTACTTC.

This clonotype was detected a few times. The chain couples TRBV16 to TRBJ2-7; possibly TRBD1 for D (6 bases). The CDR3 has 15 amino acids. Germline-derived CDR1 and CDR2 are KGHSY and FQNENV. V was clipped by 2 bases and J by 0 bases, with 11 bases between them. CDR3 region: CASSQPGHSSYEQYF. The CDR3 DNA reads as TGTGCCAGCAGCCAACCGGGACATAGCTCCTACGAGCAGTACTTC.